What follows describes a single T cell receptor beta chain. No antigen is known for it. The input lacks base qualities; no much larger clone sits a single base away. The sample belongs to a study of circulating and synovial CD4+ cells in juvenile arthritis (dated by TCRdb to the mid-2010s). Background for the entire study: Within each patient, the TCRbeta CDR3 repertoires of synovial CD4 T cells, bulk blood CD4 T cells and circulating HLA-DR+ CD4 T cells were compared. The goal of the repertoire sequencing was to confirm that synovial clonotypes were enriched in a circulating synovial-like CD4 T cell subset. General findings and caveats noted by the study authors: Because overlap with synovium was found to increase with sequencing depth, the full repertoire overlap was likely underestimated by the measured shared-clonotype fractions. The difference between circulating pathogenic-like lymphocytes and bulk blood T cells was not detected by traditional Vbeta family usage analysis. Because CPL samples and bulk blood CD4 samples differed in T cell genome counts by at least an order of magnitude, sample-size effects were addressed. Circulating pathogenic-like lymphocytes clustered with synovial T cells and shared a substantially higher fraction of CDR3 sequences with synovium than bulk blood. Compared with bulk blood CD4 repertoires, both the synovial and the circulating pathogenic-like lymphocyte repertoires were less diverse, and some CPL samples were as oligoclonal as synovium.

Library preparation was by the immunoSEQ multiplex PCR assay. An external provider carried out the TCRbeta CDR3 sequencing as a commercial service. Per the source publication's procedure: Productive nucleotide sequences and amino acid sequences obtained through in silico translation were used in the analyses. To equalise sample size, diversity was assessed as Renyi entropy across alpha values by taking the median of 200 repeated subsamples. For clustering, the distance between each pair of repertoires was computed as one minus the Chao-modified Jaccard index, which corrected for under-sampling. Frequency-weighted overlap with synovial clonotypes was calculated over 200 sample sizes with 200 draws without replacement at each size, and the overlap was reported at the size of the smaller sample. In TCRdb, the immuneACCESS table is reduced to in-frame sequences with V and J assigned. These tables do not hold every clone; where another copy was compared, an unresolved V gene accounts for under half, and the others remain unexplained. That table furnishes V, J and clone size, whereas the DNA furnished D and trimming. The sample table holds some 35,000 clones, of which about 95% were seen once. The ten biggest clones cover approximately 0.19% of the sample.

The sequenced samples were obtained from patients with active juvenile idiopathic arthritis. Cells were sorted immediately after thawing, with dead cells excluded using Live/Dead Fixable Near-IR Stain. Material for sequencing was CD4+ T cells from blood. This receptor was identified in a human donor with juvenile idiopathic arthritis.

The CDR3: CASSEGQRNQPQHF. The DNA sequence follows: TGTGCCAGCAGTGAGGGGCAGCGCAATCAGCCCCAGCATTTT. This chain is built from TRBV2 and TRBJ1-5; a tentative D call is TRBD1 (5 bases match). Reading from cysteine to phenylalanine, the CDR3 counts 14 amino acids. Left in the record is the CDR3 DNA by itself, 42 bases read in frame from the first base. Relative to germline, V is 3 bases shorter and J is 2 bases shorter, with 8 bases between their ends. From the germline V gene, CDR1 is SNHLY and CDR2 is FYNNEI.